This T cell receptor beta chain was found in a study of blood T cell repertoires in COVID-19. Original analysis: Reference gene primer amplification in the assay estimated nucleated cell counts. Some clones are missing from TCRdb's copy, which holds only in-frame ones; the method was immunoSEQ multiplex PCR. V and J calls and clone size are copied from that table; D and trimming were computed from the DNA. The profile covers just over 650,000 clones, with 70% to 90% appearing a single time and roughly 0.26% taken by the ten largest. Germline V gene data show CDR1 as LGHDT and CDR2 as YNNKEL (reference sequence). The CDR3 covers 16 residues. Trimming removed 3 bases at V and 1 base at J, with 13 bases between.

The receptor comes from a woman aged 18-35 years with acute or convalescent COVID-19. V gene TRBV3-1 (or the pseudogene TRBV3-2) combines with J gene TRBJ2-4, with D possibly being TRBD2 (5 bases). What was sequenced was peripheral blood. CDR3 DNA sequence: TGTGCCAGCAGCCATGATTCCGGACTGGCCAAAAACATTCAGTACTTC. Protein: CASSHDSGLAKNIQYF.